This T cell receptor beta chain was captured by sequencing in a study of blood T cell repertoires in COVID-19. About the study: Italy, Spain and the United States were the sources of the convalescent and acute COVID-19 samples. PBMCs, B-cell-depleted T cells, or T cells provided the cDNA or gDNA that made up the material.

The protocol was immunoSEQ multiplex PCR, while the TCRdb copy is restricted to in-frame clones and leaves out a portion. The sample holds about 190,000 clones; 89% are singletons and the top ten take around 7%. The CDR3 extends over 17 amino acids. Germline CDR1 and CDR2: SGHDN and FVKESK. V shed 4 bases and J 7 bases; nucleotides not matched to a gene: 12. Sequenced: peripheral blood. This TCR came from a middle-aged man with acute or convalescent COVID-19. The chain couples TRBV14 to TRBJ2-3; 12 bases are a match to TRBD1. In DNA form, the CDR3 reads TGTGCCAGCAGCCCCCAACTAGGGACAGGGGGCGCGAATACGCAGTATTTT. It codes for CASSPQLGTGGANTQYF. Supplemented by reference TRBV14 and TRBJ2-3, the full variable domain reads EAGVTQFPSHSVIEKGQTVTLRCDPISGHDNLYWYRRVMGKEIKFLLHFVKESKQDESGMPNNRFLAERTGGTYSTLKVQPAELEDSGVYFCASSPQLGTGGANTQYFGPGTRLTVL.